This entry describes one TCR beta chain. What it binds is unknown. This sample was taken from a study of CXCR3-negative and CXCR3-positive naive CD8 T cells. Regarding the study as a whole: Whereas both naive subsets had comparably high diversity, memory CD8+ cells had much lower diversity. Comparison of naive cells showed more hydrophobic TRB CDR3s in CXCR3-positive than in CXCR3-negative naive cells.

Sorting was done in triplicate for each CD8+ T cell subset (around 300,000 cells each). Naive CD8+ T cells were CD45RO-CCR7+CD27+CD95-. The germline gives CDR1 SQVTM, CDR2 ANQGSEA. The CDR3 has 13 amino acids. With UMI labels, 5' RACE was used to prepare the TRB cDNA libraries. TCRdb reanalyzed the 5' RACE reads and collapses them to one entry per CDR3 protein, without DNA. The table lists about 53,000 distinct CDR3 sequences. This TCR was sampled from a human donor in good health. Some clones in this sample may be carry-over from other donors' samples. The chain has TRBV29-1 and TRBJ1-2; TCRdb lists TRBD1, though no DNA is available to test this call. Sequencing input: naive CXCR3- CD8+ T cells from blood. The subset: CD45RO-CCR7+CD27+CD95- naive CD8+ T cells lacking CXCR3 (TNR3-). The CDR3 protein is CSAPGPGPNGYTF.